The table lists the clone carrying this T cell receptor (beta chain) with a few counts. No antigen is known for it. This CDR3 is built from 14 residues. J lost 5 bases, V lost 2 bases, and 5 bases had no gene match. CDR1 is LGHDT and CDR2 is YNNKEL in the germline V gene (reference sequence). The data are from a study of CD8 T cells in ankylosing spondylitis. Overall study findings and caveats: In ankylosing spondylitis blood, a motif of eight highly homologous TCR beta variants appeared characteristic. Earlier work had already found some motif variants in reactive arthritis synovial fluid and blood. Disease-linked clones reportedly concentrated significantly in matched ankylosing spondylitis synovial fluid.

Quantitative 5'-RACE was performed with molecular barcodes, and it yielded the TCR beta libraries. MiXCR, applied by TCRdb to the 5' RACE reads, yields one record per CDR3 protein. The sample includes about 360,000 distinct CDR3 sequences, roughly 20% of them seen just once. The source material was blood, either unsorted or a sorted T cell fraction (not recorded which). The V and J genes are TRBV3-1 and TRBJ2-7; TRBD2 matches 8 bases. This receptor was taken from a male donor with ankylosing spondylitis or in good health (not recorded which). The CDR3 DNA reads as TGTGCCAGCAGCCAAACGGGGGGGTGGGACGAGCAGTACTTC. Translated, it gives CASSQTGGWDEQYF.